The present T cell receptor (beta chain) was sequenced within a study of T cells in Graves' hyperthyroidism and ophthalmopathy. This clonotype was counted only a few times. Using around 10 ml of fresh peripheral blood, PBMCs were prepared. RNA transcripts were the template for amplifying TCR beta CDR3 regions. The HTBI primer set served for first-round RT-PCR of the TCR CDR3. Each CDR3 protein is one row after TCRdb ran MiXCR on the multiplex PCR reads. The table includes around 800,000 distinct CDR3 sequences, 38% detected once. The TCR comes from a young man with Graves' hyperthyroidism. Material: blood.

The CDR3 sequence is CASSPGEHYEQYF. CDR3 nucleotides: TGTGCCAGCTCCCCGGGGGAGCACTACGAGCAGTACTTC. J is TRBJ2-7 and V is TRBV7-9; D possibly corresponds to TRBD2 (6 bases). The CDR3 runs to 13 residues. V lost 8 bases, J lost 3 bases, and 14 bases lay in between. CDR1 and CDR2 (germline): SEHNR, FQNEAQ (reference sequence).